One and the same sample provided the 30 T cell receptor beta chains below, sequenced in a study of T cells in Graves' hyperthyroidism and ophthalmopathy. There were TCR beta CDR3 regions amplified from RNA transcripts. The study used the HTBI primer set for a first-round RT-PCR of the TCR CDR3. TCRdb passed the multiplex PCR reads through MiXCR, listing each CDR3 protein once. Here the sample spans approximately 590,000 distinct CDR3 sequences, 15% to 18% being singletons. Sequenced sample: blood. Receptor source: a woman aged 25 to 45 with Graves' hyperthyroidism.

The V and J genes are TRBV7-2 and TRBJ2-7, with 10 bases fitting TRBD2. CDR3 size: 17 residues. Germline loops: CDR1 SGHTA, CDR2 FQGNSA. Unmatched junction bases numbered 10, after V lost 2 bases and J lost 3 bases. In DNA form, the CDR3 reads TGTGCCAGCAGCTTATTCGATGTGAGGACTAGCGGCTACGAGCAGTACTTC. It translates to CASSLFDVRTSGYEQYF.

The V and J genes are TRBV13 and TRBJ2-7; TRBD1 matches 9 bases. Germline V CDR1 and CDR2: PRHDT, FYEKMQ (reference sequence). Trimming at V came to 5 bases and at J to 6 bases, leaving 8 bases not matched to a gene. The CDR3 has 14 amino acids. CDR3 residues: CASSTGQGKGEQYF. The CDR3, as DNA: TGTGCCAGCAGCACCGGACAGGGGAAGGGCGAGCAGTACTTC.

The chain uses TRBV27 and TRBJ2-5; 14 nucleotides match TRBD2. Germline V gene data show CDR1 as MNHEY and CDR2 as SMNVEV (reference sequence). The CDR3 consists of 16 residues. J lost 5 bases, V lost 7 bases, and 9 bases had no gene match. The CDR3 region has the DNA TGTGCCAGCACCCCCGGGACTAGCGGGAGTCGGGAGACCCAGTACTTC. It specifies CASTPGTSGSRETQYF.

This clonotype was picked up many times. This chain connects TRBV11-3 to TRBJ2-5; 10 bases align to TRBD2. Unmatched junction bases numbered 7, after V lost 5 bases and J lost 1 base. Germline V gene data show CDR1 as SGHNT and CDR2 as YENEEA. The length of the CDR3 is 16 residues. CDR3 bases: TGTGCCAGCAGCCCGAGAGCGGGAGGGCCCCAAGAGACCCAGTACTTC. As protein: CASSPRAGGPQETQYF.

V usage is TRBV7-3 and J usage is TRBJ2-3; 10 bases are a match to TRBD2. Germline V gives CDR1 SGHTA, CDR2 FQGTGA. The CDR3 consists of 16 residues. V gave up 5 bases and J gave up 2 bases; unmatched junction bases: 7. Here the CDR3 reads CASSVGTSEDTDTQYF. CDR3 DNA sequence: TGTGCCAGCAGCGTAGGGACTAGCGAAGACACAGATACGCAGTATTTT.

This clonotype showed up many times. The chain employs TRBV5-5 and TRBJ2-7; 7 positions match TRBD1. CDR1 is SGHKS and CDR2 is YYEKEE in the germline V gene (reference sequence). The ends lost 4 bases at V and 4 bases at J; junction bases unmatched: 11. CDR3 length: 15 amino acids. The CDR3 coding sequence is TGTGCCAGCAGCCAATTGGGACAGTGGGTATACGAGCAGTACTTC. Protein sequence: CASSQLGQWVYEQYF.

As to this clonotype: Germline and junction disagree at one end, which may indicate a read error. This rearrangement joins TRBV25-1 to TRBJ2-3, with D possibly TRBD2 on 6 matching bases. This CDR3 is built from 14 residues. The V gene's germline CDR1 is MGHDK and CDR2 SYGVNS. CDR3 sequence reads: CASRIGSGTDTQYF. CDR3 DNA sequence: TGTGCCAGCCGGATCGGGAGCGGCACAGATACGCAATATTTT.

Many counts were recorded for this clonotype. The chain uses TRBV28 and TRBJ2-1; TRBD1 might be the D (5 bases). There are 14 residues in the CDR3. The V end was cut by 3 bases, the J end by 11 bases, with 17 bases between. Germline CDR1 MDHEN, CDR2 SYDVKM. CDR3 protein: CASSLTESTSKQFF. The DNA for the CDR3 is TGTGCCAGCAGTTTGACAGAGAGTACCTCAAAGCAGTTCTTC.

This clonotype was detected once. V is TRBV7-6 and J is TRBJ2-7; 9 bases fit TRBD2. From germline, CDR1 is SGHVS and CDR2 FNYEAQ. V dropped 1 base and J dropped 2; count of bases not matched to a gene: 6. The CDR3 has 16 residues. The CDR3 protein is CASSLELAGVAYEQYF. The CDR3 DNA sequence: TGTGCCAGCAGCTTAGAATTAGCGGGGGTGGCCTACGAGCAGTACTTC.

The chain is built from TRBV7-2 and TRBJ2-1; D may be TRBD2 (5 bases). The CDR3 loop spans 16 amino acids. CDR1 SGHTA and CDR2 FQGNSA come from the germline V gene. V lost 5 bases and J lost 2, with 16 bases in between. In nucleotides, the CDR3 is TGTGCCAGCAGCCAAGAGTCGGGAAACACCTACAATGAGCAGTTCTTC. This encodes CASSQESGNTYNEQFF. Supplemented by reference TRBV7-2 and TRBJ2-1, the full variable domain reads GAGVSQSPSNKVTEKGKDVELRCDPISGHTALYWYRQSLGQGLEFLIYFQGNSAPDKSGLPSDRFSAERTGGSVSTLTIQRTQQEDSAVYLCASSQESGNTYNEQFFGPGTRLTVL.

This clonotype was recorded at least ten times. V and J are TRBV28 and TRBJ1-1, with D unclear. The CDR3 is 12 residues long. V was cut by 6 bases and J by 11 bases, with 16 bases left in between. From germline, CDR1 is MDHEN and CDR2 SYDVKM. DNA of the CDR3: TGTGCCAGCAGCAACCCACAGTGGTCCGCTTTCTTT. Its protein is CASSNPQWSAFF.

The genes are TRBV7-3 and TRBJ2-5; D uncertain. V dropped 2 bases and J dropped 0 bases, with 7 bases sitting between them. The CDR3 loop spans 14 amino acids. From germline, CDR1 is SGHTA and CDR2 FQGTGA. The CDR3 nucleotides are TGTGCCAGCAGCTTATCCCCAGACCAAGAGACCCAGTACTTC. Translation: CASSLSPDQETQYF. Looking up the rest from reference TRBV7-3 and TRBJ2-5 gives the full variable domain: GAGVSQTPSNKVTEKGKYVELRCDPISGHTALYWYRQSLGQGPEFLIYFQGTGAADDSGLPNDRFFAVRPEGSVSTLKIQRTERGDSAVYLCASSLSPDQETQYFGPGTRLLVL.

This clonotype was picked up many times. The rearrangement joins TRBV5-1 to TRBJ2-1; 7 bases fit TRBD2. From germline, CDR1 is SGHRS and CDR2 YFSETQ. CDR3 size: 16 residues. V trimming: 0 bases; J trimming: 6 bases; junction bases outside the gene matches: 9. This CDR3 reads CASSLAGGRASNEQFF. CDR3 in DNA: TGCGCCAGCAGCTTGGCCGGTGGGAGGGCCTCCAATGAGCAGTTCTTC.

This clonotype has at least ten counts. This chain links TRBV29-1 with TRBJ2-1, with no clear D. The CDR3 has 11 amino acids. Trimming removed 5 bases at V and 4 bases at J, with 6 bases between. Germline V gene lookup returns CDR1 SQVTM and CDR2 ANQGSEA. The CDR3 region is CSVRGYNEQFF. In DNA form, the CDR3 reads TGCAGCGTTCGCGGATACAATGAGCAGTTCTTC.

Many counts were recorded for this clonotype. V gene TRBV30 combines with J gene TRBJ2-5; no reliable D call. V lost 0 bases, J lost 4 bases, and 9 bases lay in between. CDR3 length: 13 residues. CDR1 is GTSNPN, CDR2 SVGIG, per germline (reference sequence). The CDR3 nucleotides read TGTGCCTGGAGTGTATTGGTTGGAGAGACCCAGTACTTC. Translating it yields CAWSVLVGETQYF.

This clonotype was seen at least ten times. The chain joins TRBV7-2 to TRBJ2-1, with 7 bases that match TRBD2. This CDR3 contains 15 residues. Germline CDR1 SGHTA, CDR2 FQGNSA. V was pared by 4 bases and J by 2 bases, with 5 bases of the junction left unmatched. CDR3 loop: CASSSSGTTYNEQFF. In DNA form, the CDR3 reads TGTGCCAGCAGCTCTTCAGGGACTACCTACAATGAGCAGTTCTTC.

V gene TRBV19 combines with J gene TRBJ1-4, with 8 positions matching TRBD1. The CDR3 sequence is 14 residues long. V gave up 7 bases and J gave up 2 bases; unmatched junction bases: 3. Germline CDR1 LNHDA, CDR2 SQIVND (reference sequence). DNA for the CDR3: TGTGCCAGTACGTCAGGGGGCACTAATGAAAAACTGTTTTTT. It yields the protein CASTSGGTNEKLFF.

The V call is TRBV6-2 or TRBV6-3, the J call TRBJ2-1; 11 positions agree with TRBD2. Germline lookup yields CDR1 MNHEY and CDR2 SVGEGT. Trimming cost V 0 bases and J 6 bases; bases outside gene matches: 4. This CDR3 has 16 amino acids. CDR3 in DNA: TGTGCCAGCAGTTACTCGGGACTAGCGGCCTTCAATGAGCAGTTCTTC. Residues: CASSYSGLAAFNEQFF.

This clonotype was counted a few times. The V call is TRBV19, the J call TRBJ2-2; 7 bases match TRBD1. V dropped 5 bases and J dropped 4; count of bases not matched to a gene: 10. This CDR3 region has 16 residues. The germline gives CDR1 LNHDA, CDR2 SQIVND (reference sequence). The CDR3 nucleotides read TGTGCCAGTAGTCCCCTCCCGACAGGGTCCACCGGGGAGCTGTTTTTT. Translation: CASSPLPTGSTGELFF. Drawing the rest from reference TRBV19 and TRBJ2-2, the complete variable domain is DGGITQSPKYLFRKEGQNVTLSCEQNLNHDAMYWYRQDPGQGLRLIYYSQIVNDFQKGDIAEGYSVSREKKESFPLTVTSAQKNPTAFYLCASSPLPTGSTGELFFGEGSRLTVL.

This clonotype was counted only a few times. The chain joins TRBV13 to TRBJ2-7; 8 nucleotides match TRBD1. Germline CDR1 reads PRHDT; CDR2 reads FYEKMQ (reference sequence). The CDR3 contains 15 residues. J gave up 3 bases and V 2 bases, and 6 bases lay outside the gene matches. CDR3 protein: CASSLRGDRFYEQYF. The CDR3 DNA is TGTGCCAGCAGCTTAAGGGGGGACAGGTTCTACGAGCAGTACTTC. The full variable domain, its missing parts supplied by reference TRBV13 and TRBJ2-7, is AAGVIQSPRHLIKEKRETATLKCYPIPRHDTVYWYQQGPGQDPQFLISFYEKMQSDKGSIPDRFSAQQFSDYHSELNMSSLELGDSALYFCASSLRGDRFYEQYFGPGTRLTVT.

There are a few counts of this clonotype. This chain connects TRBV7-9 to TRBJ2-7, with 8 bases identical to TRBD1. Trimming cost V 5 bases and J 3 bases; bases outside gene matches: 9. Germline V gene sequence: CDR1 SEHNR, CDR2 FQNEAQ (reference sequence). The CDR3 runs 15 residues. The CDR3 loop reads CASSRGQGKLYEQYF. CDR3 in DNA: TGTGCCAGCAGCCGCGGACAGGGTAAACTCTACGAGCAGTACTTC.

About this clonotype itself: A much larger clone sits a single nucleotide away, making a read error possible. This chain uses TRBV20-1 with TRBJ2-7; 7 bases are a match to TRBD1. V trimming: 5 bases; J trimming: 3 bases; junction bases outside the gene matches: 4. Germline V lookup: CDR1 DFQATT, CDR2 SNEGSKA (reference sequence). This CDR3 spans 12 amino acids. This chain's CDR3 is CSAGRGRYEQYF. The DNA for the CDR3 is TGCAGTGCTGGAAGGGGGCGCTACGAGCAGTACTTC.

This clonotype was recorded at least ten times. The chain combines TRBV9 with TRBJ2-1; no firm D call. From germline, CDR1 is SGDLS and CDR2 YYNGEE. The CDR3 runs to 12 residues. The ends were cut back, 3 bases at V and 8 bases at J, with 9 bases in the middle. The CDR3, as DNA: TGTGCCAGCAGCGCACTGGGCGATGAGCAGTTCTTC. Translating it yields CASSALGDEQFF.

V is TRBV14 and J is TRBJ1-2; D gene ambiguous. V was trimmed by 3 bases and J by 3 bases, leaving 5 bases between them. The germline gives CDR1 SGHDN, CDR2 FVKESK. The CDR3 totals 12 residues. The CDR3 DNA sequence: TGTGCCAGCAGCCATCGTGACTATGGCTACACCTTC. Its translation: CASSHRDYGYTF.

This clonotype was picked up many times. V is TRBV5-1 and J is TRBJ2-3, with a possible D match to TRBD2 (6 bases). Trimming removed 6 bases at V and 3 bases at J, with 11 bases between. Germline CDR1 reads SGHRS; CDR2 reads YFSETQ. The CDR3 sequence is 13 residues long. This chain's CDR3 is CASKHGSTDTQYF. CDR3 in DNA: TGCGCCAGCAAACACGGGAGTACAGATACGCAGTATTTT.

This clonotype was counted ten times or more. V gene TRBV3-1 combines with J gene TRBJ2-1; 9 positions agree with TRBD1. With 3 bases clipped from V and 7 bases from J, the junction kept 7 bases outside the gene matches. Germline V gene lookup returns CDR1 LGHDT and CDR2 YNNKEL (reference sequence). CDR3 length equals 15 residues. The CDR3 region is CASSHDGTGRNEQFF. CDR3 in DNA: TGTGCCAGCAGCCACGACGGGACAGGGAGGAATGAGCAGTTCTTC.

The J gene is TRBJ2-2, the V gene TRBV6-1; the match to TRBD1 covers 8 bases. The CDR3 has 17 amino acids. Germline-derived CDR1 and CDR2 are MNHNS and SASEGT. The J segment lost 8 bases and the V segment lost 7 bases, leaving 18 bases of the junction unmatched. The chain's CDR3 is CASTTQGRQGKTGELFF. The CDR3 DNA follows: TGTGCCAGCACCACCCAAGGCCGACAGGGGAAAACAGGGGAGCTGTTTTTT.

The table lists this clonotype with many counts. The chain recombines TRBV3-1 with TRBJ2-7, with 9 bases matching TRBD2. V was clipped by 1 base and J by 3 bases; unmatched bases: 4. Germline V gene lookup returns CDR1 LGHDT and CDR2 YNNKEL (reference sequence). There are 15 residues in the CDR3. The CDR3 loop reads CASSQASGALYEQYF. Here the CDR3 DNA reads TGTGCCAGCAGCCAAGCTAGCGGGGCCCTCTACGAGCAGTACTTC.

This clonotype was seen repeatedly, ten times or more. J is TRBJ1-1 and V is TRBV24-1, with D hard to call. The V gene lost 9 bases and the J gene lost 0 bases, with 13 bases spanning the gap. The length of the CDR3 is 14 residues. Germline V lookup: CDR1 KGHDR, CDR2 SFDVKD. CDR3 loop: CATSGGGVNTEAFF. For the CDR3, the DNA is TGTGCCACCTCTGGCGGTGGAGTGAACACTGAAGCTTTCTTT.

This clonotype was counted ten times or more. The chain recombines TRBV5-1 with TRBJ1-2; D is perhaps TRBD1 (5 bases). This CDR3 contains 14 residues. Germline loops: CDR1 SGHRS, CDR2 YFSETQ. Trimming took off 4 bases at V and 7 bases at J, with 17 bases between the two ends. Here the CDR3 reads CASSPGEIYGGYTF. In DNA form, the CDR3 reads TGCGCCAGCAGCCCGGGGGAGATCTATGGTGGCTACACCTTC.